A selection of T cell receptor beta chains follows, all from one sample in a study of blood T cell repertoires in COVID-19. The table came from immunoSEQ multiplex PCR; TCRdb's copy has only in-frame clones and leaves some out. The table lists 200,000 to 250,000 clones, about 90% of them singletons. Sequenced: PBMCs or T cells enriched from blood (not recorded which). These TCRs come from a young man who had recovered from COVID-19. Each CDR3 is given with its conserved first and last residue. The order of the fields is J gene, V gene, clone size, D gene, CDR3 DNA, CDR3 protein. The D gene is left open where the match is weak. A clone size is listed for some rows: how often the clone was seen (once, few, many), or a class if it is expanded.

TRBJ2-7 | TRBV19 | - | - | TGTGCCAGTAGTGGGATTGGGGCACCCTACGAGCAGTACTTC | CASSGIGAPYEQYF
TRBJ1-1 | TRBV28 | - | - | TGTGCCAGCAGTTCAGGTCAGACAGGTTCCGAAGCTTTCTTT | CASSSGQTGSEAFF
TRBJ2-7 | TRBV10-3 | - | TRBD1 | TGTGCCATCAGTGGGACAGGCAGGGGCGAGCAGTACTTC | CAISGTGRGEQYF
TRBJ2-2 | TRBV2 | - | - | TGTGCCAGCAGACAACAGGGCACCAACACCGGGGAGCTGTTTTTT | CASRQQGTNTGELFF
TRBJ1-4 | TRBV15 | - | - | TGTGCCACCAGCAGAAACGGGGATGAAAAACTGTTTTTT | CATSRNGDEKLFF
TRBJ1-2 | TRBV27 | - | TRBD1 | TGTGCCAGCAGTTCACAGGGGCACCCCATTGGCTACACCTTC | CASSSQGHPIGYTF
TRBJ2-7 | TRBV6-5 | - | - | TGTGCCAGTGGTTATACTTTTGGCGAGCAGTACTTC | CASGYTFGEQYF
TRBJ2-1 | TRBV2 | - | TRBD1 | TGTGCCAGCAGTGAGACAGGGGGCGTAGTGAGTGAGCAGTTCTTC | CASSETGGVVSEQFF
TRBJ2-1 | TRBV11-2 | - | - | TGTGCCAGCAGCTTAGATCTATTTATGGATAGCGGAAAGAAATTCTTC | CASSLDLFMDSGKKFF
TRBJ1-1 | TRBV7-3 | - | TRBD1 | TGTGCCAGCAGCCTTGTCGGGACAGACACTGAAGCTTTCTTT | CASSLVGTDTEAFF
TRBJ2-7 | TRBV4-3 | - | TRBD1 | TGCGCCAGCAGCCAAGAAATGACAGGGCCTCGAAACGAGCAGTACTTC | CASSQEMTGPRNEQYF
TRBJ1-2 | TRBV5-1 | - | - | TGCGCCAGCAGGGAGGACAGTCCCTCTAGGTATGGCTACACCTTC | CASREDSPSRYGYTF
TRBJ2-7 | TRBV28 | once | TRBD2 | TGTGCCAGCAGTTACTCCGGGACTAGCGGGAACGAGCAGTACTTC | CASSYSGTSGNEQYF
TRBJ1-1 | TRBV4-3 | - | TRBD1 | TGCGCCAGCAGCCAAGATCTAAACAGGGGGACGGTAGCTTTCTTT | CASSQDLNRGTVAFF
TRBJ2-7 | TRBV5-8 | - | TRBD2 | TGTGCCAGCAGCTTGGCGGCTAGCGGAGACCTTTCCTACGAGCAGTACTTC | CASSLAASGDLSYEQYF
TRBJ1-2 | TRBV25-1 | - | - | TGTGCCAGCAGTTACGAGTGGGGCGGCTACACCTTC | CASSYEWGGYTF
TRBJ2-2 | TRBV11-2 | - | - | TGTGCCAGCAGCTACGGCGGGGAGCTGTTTTTT | CASSYGGELFF
TRBJ1-1 | TRBV28 | - | TRBD1 | TGTGCCAGCAGTTTAGAGGGGGCGGTAACTGAAGCTTTCTTT | CASSLEGAVTEAFF
TRBJ2-3 | TRBV27 | - | - | TGTGCCAGCTTGGGCGGGGATACGCAGTATTTT | CASLGGDTQYF
TRBJ2-7 | TRBV28 | - | TRBD1 | TGTGCCAGCAGTTCCCCGACAGGGGGCTTTTACGAGCAGTACTTC | CASSSPTGGFYEQYF
TRBJ2-3 | TRBV5-4 | - | TRBD2 | TGTGCCAGCAGCTTGAGACTAGCGGAACTCACAGATACGCAGTATTTT | CASSLRLAELTDTQYF
TRBJ2-7 | TRBV18 | - | TRBD1 | TGTGCCAGCTCAAAGGACAGGGTCGACGAGCAGTACTTC | CASSKDRVDEQYF
TRBJ1-1 | TRBV13 | - | - | TGTGCCAGCAGCACGAGGAGCAACACTGAAGCTTTCTTT | CASSTRSNTEAFF
TRBJ1-3 | TRBV9 | - | - | TGTGCCAGCAGCCTGGGAAAAGGGAGTGGAAACACCATATATTTT | CASSLGKGSGNTIYF